This T cell receptor beta chain comes out of a study of human T cells and chemical hapten exposure. The time point: patch test 1, 2 weeks after DPC sensitization. Treatment indicated: therapeutic diphenylcyclopropenone sensitization with weekly scalp DPC. Trimming took off 1 base at V and 2 bases at J, with 10 bases between the two ends. Germline V gene lookup returns CDR1 KGHSH and CDR2 LQKENI. The CDR3 is 15 residues long. The library attached unique molecular identifiers to individual cDNA molecules. Via MiXCR, TCRdb re-called the RACE reads, giving one row per CDR3 protein. The sample lists some 110,000 distinct CDR3 sequences, around 10% seen once, with approximately 1.5% in the top ten. This clonotype appeared a few times.

This receptor was taken from a woman between 45 and 65 years old with alopecia areata. Some clones in this sample may be carry-over from other donors' samples. The chain is built from TRBV18 and TRBJ2-3, with TRBD1 as a possible D gene (6 bases). The sample was whole blood, taken in connection with sensitization to the hapten diphenylcyclopropenone (DPC). CDR3 loop: CASSPRGHDTDTQYF. DNA for the CDR3: TGTGCCAGCTCACCACGGGGGCACGACACAGATACGCAGTATTTT.